These 28 T cell receptor beta chains originate from one sample sequenced in a study of patients and donors after allogeneic stem cell transplantation. TCRdb re-called the RT-PCR reads through MiXCR, storing one row per CDR3 protein. This sample carries 200,000 to 250,000 distinct CDR3 sequences, 11% to 15% of them seen once, and the ten largest clones take around a tenth. Sequenced: blood, either unsorted or a sorted T cell fraction (not recorded which). These receptors came from a human donor who was either an allogeneic HSCT recipient or a stem cell or donor lymphocyte infusion donor (not recorded which). It is not recorded whose cells these are; they may come from a transplant donor.

This clonotype was picked up many times. This rearrangement joins TRBV11-2 to TRBJ2-1; either TRBD1 or TRBD2 may supply D (5 bases each). The CDR3 runs to 12 residues. Trimming cost V 5 bases and J 10 bases, with 12 bases left between them. Per germline, CDR1 SGHAT and CDR2 FQNNGV. DNA for the CDR3: TGTGCCAGCAGCGTTACGGGGACGGAGCAGTTCTTC. Translating it yields CASSVTGTEQFF.

The chain is built from TRBV30 and TRBJ1-5; 8 nucleotides match TRBD1. In germline, CDR1 is GTSNPN, CDR2 SVGIG (reference sequence). CDR3 length: 13 residues. V dropped 5 bases and J dropped 5; count of bases not matched to a gene: 5. The chain's CDR3 is CAWAGGSDQPQHF. The CDR3 DNA reads as TGTGCCTGGGCAGGGGGCTCGGATCAGCCCCAGCATTTT.

This clonotype was seen at least ten times. The V call is TRBV20-1, the J call TRBJ2-7, with TRBD1 identical over 7 bases. Unmatched junction bases numbered 10, after V lost 7 bases and J lost 1 base. The CDR3 covers 14 residues. Germline-derived CDR1 and CDR2 are DFQATT and SNEGSKA (reference sequence). The CDR3 loop reads CSVDQGESSYEQYF. The CDR3, as DNA: TGCAGTGTTGATCAGGGGGAAAGTTCCTACGAGCAGTACTTC.

The chain couples TRBV9 to TRBJ2-6; D possibly uses TRBD1 or TRBD2 (5 bases each). Looked up from germline, CDR1 is SGDLS and CDR2 is YYNGEE. Trimming removed 3 bases at V and 4 bases at J, with 14 bases between. CDR3 length equals 16 residues. The CDR3 here is CASSEGGGSGANVLTF. DNA of the CDR3: TGTGCCAGCAGCGAGGGTGGGGGATCCGGGGCCAACGTCCTGACTTTC.

The sample holds a few counts of this clonotype. The rearrangement joins TRBV4-2 to TRBJ1-2, with TRBD1 as a possible D gene (6 bases). This CDR3 spans 16 amino acids. The V gene's germline CDR1 is LGHNA and CDR2 YNFKEQ. V was clipped by 0 bases and J by 3 bases, with 14 bases between them. The CDR3 region has the DNA TGTGCCAGCAGCCAAGATGTTGGACAGCTTTACTATGGCTACACCTTC. Amino acid sequence: CASSQDVGQLYYGYTF.

This clonotype was recorded many times. J is TRBJ1-2 and V is TRBV20-1; perhaps TRBD1 as D (5 bases). The CDR3 is 13 amino acids. The germline V and J ends were trimmed by 0 bases and 7 bases, with 12 bases remaining between them. CDR1 and CDR2 from the germline V gene are DFQATT and SNEGSKA (reference sequence). For the CDR3, the DNA is TGCAGTGCTAGAGATCAGGGTGGGCTTGGCTACACCTTC. Its translation is CSARDQGGLGYTF.

CDR3 in amino acids: CASSYPDLAGVGNEQFF. CDR3 bases: TGTGCCAGCAGTTACCCTGATCTCGCGGGAGTAGGCAATGAGCAGTTCTTC. This chain connects TRBV6-5 to TRBJ2-1; 7 bases map to TRBD2. Germline trimming cut 2 bases from V and 6 bases from J; bases unmatched to any gene: 13. The CDR3 is 17 amino acids. The germline CDR1 and CDR2 sequences are MNHEY and SVGAGI.

This clonotype occurred many times. The rearrangement uses TRBV2 and TRBJ2-5; D might be TRBD2 (6 bases). V lost 5 bases to trimming and J lost 5 bases, with 12 bases between them. CDR1 is SNHLY and CDR2 is FYNNEI in the germline V gene. The CDR3 has 13 residues. The CDR3 coding sequence is TGTGCCAGCAGTTCTAGCGTCGGCGAGACCCAGTACTTC. This encodes CASSSSVGETQYF.

This clonotype was counted a few times. This chain uses TRBV9 with TRBJ1-5; the D is unclear. The CDR3 is 14 amino acids. Germline assignment: CDR1 SGDLS and CDR2 YYNGEE. V lost 3 bases to trimming and J lost 6 bases, with 13 bases between them. The CDR3 protein is CASSDAPSRQPQHF. CDR3 in DNA: TGTGCCAGCAGCGACGCTCCCTCTCGTCAGCCCCAGCATTTT.

The chain is built from TRBV21-1 and TRBJ2-5; TRBD2 was called by the table and not checked on the DNA. TRBV21-1 is tagged as a pseudogene. CDR3 length: 16 amino acids. CDR3 coding DNA: TGTGCCAGCAGCAAATCGGTCGGGGCTGGCGGGGAGACCCAGTACTTC. Encoded protein: CASSKSVGAGGETQYF.

This clonotype was recorded at least ten times. This chain uses TRBV20-1 with TRBJ2-3; 9 bases match TRBD2. CDR1 is DFQATT and CDR2 is SNEGSKA in the germline V gene (reference sequence). Trimming cost V 0 bases and J 4 bases; bases outside gene matches: 11. The CDR3 is 17 residues long. This chain's CDR3 is CSARDLGRGGRPDTQYF. For the CDR3, the DNA is TGCAGTGCTAGAGATCTCGGGCGGGGGGGCCGTCCAGATACGCAGTATTTT.

This clonotype is categorized as medium-sized. The V call is TRBV5-1, the J call TRBJ2-7, with a tentative D call TRBD1 (5 bases). The V gene's germline CDR1 is SGHRS and CDR2 YFSETQ. The CDR3 is made up of 14 amino acids. V lost 0 bases and J 5 bases, leaving 12 bases between the germline ends. The CDR3 sequence: CASSLEAGRNEQYF. The CDR3 nucleotides are TGCGCCAGCAGCTTGGAAGCAGGGCGCAACGAGCAGTACTTC.

CDR3 loop: CASSADRASYNEQFF. The CDR3 region has the DNA TGTGCCAGCAGTGCCGACAGGGCCTCCTACAATGAGCAGTTCTTC. V gene TRBV6-1 combines with J gene TRBJ2-1, with 7 bases aligning to TRBD1. Germline assignment: CDR1 MNHNS and CDR2 SASEGT. The V gene end was trimmed by 4 bases and the J gene end by 0 bases; junction bases not matched to a gene: 3. The CDR3 extends over 15 amino acids.

This clonotype was found many times. The chain is built from TRBV7-6 and TRBJ1-1; perhaps TRBD1 as D (5 bases). Trimming pared 6 bases from V and 2 bases from J, leaving 10 bases between. Per the germline V gene, CDR1 is SGHVS and CDR2 is FNYEAQ. The CDR3 sequence is 13 residues long. CDR3 sequence: CASRQDSNTEAFF. The CDR3 DNA follows: TGTGCCAGCAGGCAAGACAGTAACACTGAAGCTTTCTTT.

The sample holds a few counts of this clonotype. Here the CDR3 DNA reads TGTGCCAGCAGCTTGGTCACAGGGTTTGGAAACACCATATATTTT. Its translation is CASSLVTGFGNTIYF. The chain employs TRBV7-9 and TRBJ1-3, with D perhaps matching TRBD1 (6 bases). Germline loops: CDR1 SEHNR, CDR2 FQNEAQ (reference sequence). Trimming cost V 3 bases and J 3 bases, with 12 bases left between them. CDR3 size: 15 residues.

This clonotype was counted many times. This rearrangement joins TRBV29-1 to TRBJ1-1; possibly TRBD1 for D (5 bases). The CDR3 has 13 amino acids. The germline V and J ends were trimmed by 3 bases and 1 base, with 9 bases remaining between them. The germline V gene encodes CDR1 SQVTM and CDR2 ANQGSEA. The CDR3 nucleotides read TGCAGCGTTGAGGCACAGGCGAACACTGAAGCTTTCTTT. The encoded protein is CSVEAQANTEAFF.

This chain joins TRBV5-1 and TRBJ2-7; tentative D call: TRBD2 (6 bases). This CDR3 has 14 amino acids. V dropped 0 bases and J dropped 4 bases, with 11 bases sitting between them. CDR1 and CDR2 (germline): SGHRS, YFSETQ. CDR3 residues: CASSLVGGKYEQYF. The CDR3, as DNA: TGCGCCAGCAGCTTGGTGGGCGGGAAATACGAGCAGTACTTC.

This clonotype was seen more than once but under ten times. The chain combines TRBV5-1 with TRBJ2-7; tentative D call: TRBD2 (5 bases). V was clipped by 0 bases and J by 5 bases, with 9 bases between them. The CDR3 is made up of 13 amino acids. Germline CDR1 reads SGHRS; CDR2 reads YFSETQ. For the CDR3, the DNA is TGCGCCAGCAGCTTGGCTGGGAGCGACGAGCAGTACTTC. Protein product: CASSLAGSDEQYF.

The chain recombines TRBV5-1 with TRBJ2-1, with a weak D call TRBD2 (5 bases). V shed 1 base and J shed 4 bases, with 12 bases lying between them. CDR1 is SGHRS and CDR2 is YFSETQ in the germline V gene. CDR3 length: 15 residues. The CDR3 DNA is TGCGCCAGCAGCTTGTTCGGGGATTCATACAATGAGCAGTTCTTC. Protein: CASSLFGDSYNEQFF.

There are a few counts of this clonotype. CDR3 sequence: CATSDPGRLTQHF. Written as DNA, the CDR3 is TGTGCCACCAGTGATCCAGGACGGCTAACCCAGCATTTT. V gene TRBV24-1 combines with J gene TRBJ1-5; no reliable D call. Germline CDR1 is KGHDR and CDR2 is SFDVKD. The CDR3 has 13 amino acids. The ends were cut back, 3 bases at V and 11 bases at J, with 13 bases in the middle.

This clonotype has at least ten counts. V and J are TRBV5-1 and TRBJ1-1; D may be TRBD1 (5 bases). The germline gives CDR1 SGHRS, CDR2 YFSETQ. V shed 3 bases and J shed 0 bases, with 12 bases lying between them. This CDR3 has 15 residues. The CDR3 protein is CASSSGRVLNTEAFF. CDR3 DNA: TGCGCCAGCAGCTCGGGACGAGTCCTGAACACTGAAGCTTTCTTT. The complete variable domain, with remaining parts taken from reference TRBV5-1 and TRBJ1-1, reads KAGVTQTPRYLIKTRGQQVTLSCSPISGHRSVSWYQQTPGQGLQFLFEYFSETQRNKGNFPGRFSGRQFSNSRSEMNVSTLELGDSALYLCASSSGRVLNTEAFFGQGTRLTVV.

The chain recombines TRBV19 with TRBJ2-1; 9 nucleotides align to TRBD2. Trimming at V came to 0 bases and at J to 8 bases, leaving 5 bases not matched to a gene. The CDR3 totals 15 residues. Germline values: CDR1 LNHDA, CDR2 SQIVND (reference sequence). In DNA form, the CDR3 reads TGTGCCAGTAGTATAGACCCTCGCGGGAGGGATGAGCAGTTCTTC. Protein: CASSIDPRGRDEQFF.

This chain connects TRBV7-9 to TRBJ2-7; possibly TRBD1 for D (6 bases). Trimming left V 0 bases short and J 5 bases short, with 11 bases between. CDR1 and CDR2 (germline): SEHNR, FQNEAQ (reference sequence). The CDR3 sequence is 14 residues long. The CDR3 protein is CASSLAQGIHEQYF. The CDR3 nucleotides read TGTGCCAGCAGCTTAGCACAGGGAATACACGAGCAGTACTTC. Using reference TRBV7-9 and TRBJ2-7 for the parts outside the CDR3, the full variable domain is DTGVSQNPRHKITKRGQNVTFRCDPISEHNRLYWYRQTLGQGPEFLTYFQNEAQLEKSRLLSDRFSAERPKGSFSTLEIQRTEQGDSAMYLCASSLAQGIHEQYFGPGTRLTVT.

A remark on this clonotype: One end of the junction is discordant with germline, which a read error may explain. The V call is TRBV4-1, the J call TRBJ2-7; 9 positions match TRBD2. Germline-derived CDR1 and CDR2 are MGHRA and YSYEKL. This CDR3 contains 15 residues. The CDR3 sequence: CASSQGGTSSYKQYF. DNA for the CDR3: TGCGCCAGCAGCCAAGGAGGGACTAGCTCCTACAAGCAGTACTTC.

This clonotype has only a few counts. The J gene is TRBJ1-1, the V gene TRBV28; D is unresolved. Per germline, CDR1 MDHEN and CDR2 SYDVKM. This CDR3 has 12 amino acids. V lost 7 bases, J lost 0 bases, and 6 bases lay in between. This CDR3 is CASTMVNTEAFF. The DNA for the CDR3 is TGTGCCAGCACGATGGTGAACACTGAAGCTTTCTTT. Using reference TRBV28 and TRBJ1-1 for the parts outside the CDR3, the full variable domain is DVKVTQSSRYLVKRTGEKVFLECVQDMDHENMFWYRQDPGLGLRLIYFSYDVKMKEKGDIPEGYSVSREKKERFSLILESASTNQTSMYLCASTMVNTEAFFGQGTRLTVV.

Ten or more counts support this clonotype. The rearrangement uses TRBV3-1 and TRBJ2-1; 8 nucleotides match TRBD2. V shed 4 bases and J 7 bases; nucleotides not matched to a gene: 12. CDR3 length: 16 residues. CDR1 and CDR2 from the germline V gene are LGHDT and YNNKEL (reference sequence). The CDR3 loop reads CASSRWSSGRGNEQFF. For the CDR3, the DNA is TGTGCCAGCAGCCGGTGGTCAAGCGGGAGAGGGAATGAGCAGTTCTTC.

This clonotype was seen many times. The chain carries TRBV24-1 and TRBJ1-2; D not certain. CDR3 length: 12 amino acids. Per germline, CDR1 KGHDR and CDR2 SFDVKD. Trimming shortened V by 4 bases and J by 4 bases, and 6 bases separated the two germline ends. The CDR3: CATSDRGYGYTF. The CDR3 DNA reads TGTGCCACCAGTGACCGGGGCTATGGCTACACCTTC.

This clonotype was found a few times. The chain employs TRBV4-1 and TRBJ2-2; 9 positions match TRBD1. The junction had 2 bases not matched to a gene; V was cut back by 6 bases and J by 0 bases. The CDR3 loop spans 15 amino acids. CDR1 MGHRA and CDR2 YSYEKL come from the germline V gene. CDR3 nucleotides: TGCGCCAGCAGACGACAGGGGGCGAACACCGGGGAGCTGTTTTTT. Translating gives CASRRQGANTGELFF.